A selection of T cell receptor beta chains follows, all from one sample in a study of blood T cell repertoires in COVID-19. Sequenced by immunoSEQ multiplex PCR; TCRdb stores in-frame clones only, minus some. The data contain about 210,000 clones, 90% of them singletons. The specimen sequenced was PBMCs or T cells enriched from blood (not recorded which). The receptors here all came from a man aged 25-45 years who had recovered from COVID-19. CDR3s include the opening cysteine and the closing phenylalanine or tryptophan. Fields, in order: J gene, D gene, V gene, clone size, CDR3 protein. D genes are given only for firm matches. Some rows mark clone size as missing; the rest say once, few, many or name a class of expanded clone.

J: TRBJ1-6; D: NA; V: TRBV19; size: NA; CDR3: CASSAGPEKRSPLHF
J: TRBJ2-7; D: NA; V: TRBV2; size: NA; CDR3: CASSPSALGAYEQYF
J: TRBJ1-2; D: TRBD1; V: TRBV19; size: NA; CDR3: CASSIIRTGRDGYTF
J: TRBJ2-2; D: NA; V: TRBV7-9; size: NA; CDR3: CASSLALATNTGELFF
J: TRBJ2-7; D: TRBD2; V: TRBV7-9; size: NA; CDR3: CASSLGTSSYEQYF
J: TRBJ1-1; D: NA; V: TRBV6-5; size: once; CDR3: CASTQLGGVNTEAFF
J: TRBJ2-1; D: NA; V: TRBV4-1; size: NA; CDR3: CASSQVNLIAYNEQFF
J: TRBJ2-3; D: NA; V: TRBV4-3; size: NA; CDR3: CASSQEPPGGFGADTQYF
J: TRBJ2-2; D: TRBD2; V: TRBV19; size: once; CDR3: CASSGPSGRSNTGELFF
J: TRBJ2-6; D: NA; V: TRBV29-1; size: NA; CDR3: CSVGSRGSGANVLTF
J: TRBJ2-1; D: NA; V: TRBV4-3; size: NA; CDR3: CASSQDHLGASYNEQFF
J: TRBJ1-4; D: NA; V: TRBV2; size: NA; CDR3: CASTKRSATNEKLFF
J: TRBJ2-7; D: NA; V: TRBV29-1; size: NA; CDR3: CSILTGRTFEQYF
J: TRBJ2-2; D: NA; V: TRBV18; size: NA; CDR3: CASSLGSFTGELFF
J: TRBJ2-7; D: TRBD2; V: TRBV27; size: NA; CDR3: CASSRTSGSSDEQYF
J: TRBJ1-2; D: NA; V: TRBV9; size: NA; CDR3: CASSVVPGGNGYTF
J: TRBJ2-7; D: NA; V: TRBV30; size: NA; CDR3: CAWSAQGSWQYF
J: TRBJ2-2; D: TRBD2; V: TRBV5-4; size: once; CDR3: CASSVLGLASPGELFF
J: TRBJ2-3; D: NA; V: TRBV9; size: NA; CDR3: CASSAPRGSQAGPDTQYF
J: TRBJ1-1; D: NA; V: TRBV27; size: NA; CDR3: CASSTENTEAFF
J: TRBJ1-5; D: TRBD1; V: TRBV6-2/TRBV6-3; size: NA; CDR3: CASSSRDRLNQPQHF
J: TRBJ1-2; D: NA; V: TRBV20-1; size: NA; CDR3: CSAKTGHGYTF
J: TRBJ2-6; D: NA; V: TRBV6-2/TRBV6-3; size: NA; CDR3: CASSFGRGSGANVLTF
J: TRBJ1-1; D: NA; V: TRBV7-8; size: NA; CDR3: CASGLGGDTEAFF
J: TRBJ1-3; D: NA; V: TRBV30; size: few; CDR3: CAWAAGYSGNTIYF
J: TRBJ1-2; D: NA; V: TRBV14; size: NA; CDR3: CASSQGGRFYTF
J: TRBJ2-1; D: NA; V: TRBV7-6; size: once; CDR3: CASSADRPNEQFF
J: TRBJ1-2; D: NA; V: TRBV29-1; size: NA; CDR3: CSVEERAPGAPKGYTF
J: TRBJ1-1; D: NA; V: TRBV24-1; size: NA; CDR3: CATVGAGNTEAFF
J: TRBJ2-1; D: NA; V: TRBV10-1; size: NA; CDR3: CASSAGQYNEQFF
J: TRBJ2-7; D: TRBD1; V: TRBV28; size: NA; CDR3: CASRTGGDRDEQYF
J: TRBJ2-1; D: NA; V: TRBV6-1; size: NA; CDR3: CASSEFFGSLGLLF
J: TRBJ2-1; D: TRBD2; V: TRBV19; size: NA; CDR3: CASTLLARADNEQFF
J: TRBJ2-2; D: NA; V: TRBV27; size: NA; CDR3: CASSFLKGGDTGELFF
J: TRBJ2-7; D: TRBD1; V: TRBV28; size: few; CDR3: CASSLGRGQIGSYEQYF